The clone carrying this TCR beta chain was recorded many times. The antigen is undetermined. The entry originates in a study of CD8 T cells in ankylosing spondylitis. Whole-study findings and limits: Disease-linked clones were reportedly significantly enriched in matched ankylosing spondylitis synovial fluid. The authors found the disease-linked clones to be CD8+ and relatively rare in peripheral blood.

Quantitative molecular-barcoded 5'-RACE generated the TCR beta libraries. TCRdb itself ran the 5' RACE reads through MiXCR, one entry per CDR3 protein. The data contain a few hundred thousand distinct CDR3 sequences, around 10% of them singletons. The origin of this receptor is a female donor with ankylosing spondylitis or in good health (not recorded which). Sequencing input: blood, either unsorted or a sorted T cell fraction (not recorded which).

The DNA for the CDR3 is TGTGCCAGCAGCCATGTCACCTTTCCGGGACAGGGGGCCTTCGAGCAGTACTTC. Its protein product is CASSHVTFPGQGAFEQYF. The chain links TRBV3-1 to TRBJ2-7, with TRBD1 matching 12 bases. The trim removed 3 bases at V and 6 bases at J, leaving 15 bases unmatched. Germline assignment: CDR1 LGHDT and CDR2 YNNKEL (reference sequence). The CDR3 totals 18 residues.